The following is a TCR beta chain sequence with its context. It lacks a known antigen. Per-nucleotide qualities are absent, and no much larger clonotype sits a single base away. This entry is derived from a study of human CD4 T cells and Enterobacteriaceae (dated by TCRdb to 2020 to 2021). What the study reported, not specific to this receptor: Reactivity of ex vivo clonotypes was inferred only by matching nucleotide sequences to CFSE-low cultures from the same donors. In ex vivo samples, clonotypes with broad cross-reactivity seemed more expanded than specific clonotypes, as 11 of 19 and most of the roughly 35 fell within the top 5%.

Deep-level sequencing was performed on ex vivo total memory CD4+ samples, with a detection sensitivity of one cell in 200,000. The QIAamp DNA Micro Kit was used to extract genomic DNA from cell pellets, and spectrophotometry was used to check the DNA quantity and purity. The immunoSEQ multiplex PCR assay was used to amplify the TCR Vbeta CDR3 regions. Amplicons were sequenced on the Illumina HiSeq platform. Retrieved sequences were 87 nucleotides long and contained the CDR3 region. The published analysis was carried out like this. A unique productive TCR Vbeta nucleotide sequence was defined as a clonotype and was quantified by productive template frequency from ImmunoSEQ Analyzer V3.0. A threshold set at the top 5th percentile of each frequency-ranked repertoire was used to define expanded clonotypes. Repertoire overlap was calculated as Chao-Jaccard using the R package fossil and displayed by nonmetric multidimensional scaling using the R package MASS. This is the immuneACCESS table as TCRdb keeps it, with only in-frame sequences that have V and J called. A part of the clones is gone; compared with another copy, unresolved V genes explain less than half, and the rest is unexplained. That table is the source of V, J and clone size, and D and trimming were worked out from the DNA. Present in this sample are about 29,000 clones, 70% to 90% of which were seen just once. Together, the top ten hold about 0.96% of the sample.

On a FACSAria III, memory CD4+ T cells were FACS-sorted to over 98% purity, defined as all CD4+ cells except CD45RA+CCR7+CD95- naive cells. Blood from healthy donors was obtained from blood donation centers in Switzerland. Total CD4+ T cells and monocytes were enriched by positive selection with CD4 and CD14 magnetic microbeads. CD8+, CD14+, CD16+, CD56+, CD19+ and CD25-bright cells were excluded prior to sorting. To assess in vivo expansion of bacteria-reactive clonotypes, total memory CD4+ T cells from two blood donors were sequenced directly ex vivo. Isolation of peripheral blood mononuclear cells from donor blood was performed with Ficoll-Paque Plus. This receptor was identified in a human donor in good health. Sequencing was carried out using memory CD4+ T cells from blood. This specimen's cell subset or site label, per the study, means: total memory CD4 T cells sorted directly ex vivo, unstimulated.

The nucleotides read TGCAGCGTTCGAGTAGCGGGGGTAAGACAAGAGACCCAGTACTTC. This sequence encodes CSVRVAGVRQETQYF. The chain is assembled from TRBV29-1 and TRBJ2-5; TRBD2 aligns with 9 central bases. The CDR3 spans 15 residues, from the cysteine through the phenylalanine. Only the CDR3 part of the read is kept: 45 bases, read in frame from the first base. CDR1 and CDR2 (SQVTM, ANQGSEA) derive from the germline V gene. V is trimmed back by 5 bases and J by 2 bases, and the junction contains 9 bases that no gene match accounts for.